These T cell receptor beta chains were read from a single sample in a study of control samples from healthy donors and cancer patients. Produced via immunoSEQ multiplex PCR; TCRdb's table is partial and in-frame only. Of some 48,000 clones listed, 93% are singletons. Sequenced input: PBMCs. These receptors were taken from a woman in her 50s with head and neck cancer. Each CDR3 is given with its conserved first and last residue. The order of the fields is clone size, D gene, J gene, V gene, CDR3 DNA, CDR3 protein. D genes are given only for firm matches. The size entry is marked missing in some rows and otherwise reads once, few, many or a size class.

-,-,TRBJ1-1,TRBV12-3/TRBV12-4,TGTGCCAGCAGCCCGCCTGGACGGGCTTTCTTT,CASSPPGRAFF
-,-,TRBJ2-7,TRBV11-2,TGTGCCAGCAGCTTAATCGCCCCGGGTGAGCAGTACTTC,CASSLIAPGEQYF
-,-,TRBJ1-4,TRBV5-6,TGTGCCAGCAGCCATACCTCACAGCAGTTTAATGAAAAACTGTTTTTT,CASSHTSQQFNEKLFF
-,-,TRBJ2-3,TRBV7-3,TGTGCCAGCAGCTTGGGGGAAGATGGGGCAGATACGCAGTATTTT,CASSLGEDGADTQYF
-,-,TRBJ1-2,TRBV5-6,TGTGCCAGCAGCTTAATTATAGCGAGCTCTGGCTACACCTTC,CASSLIIASSGYTF
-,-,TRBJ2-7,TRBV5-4,TGTGCCAGCAGCTTGGTGGGTTCCGAGCAGTACTTC,CASSLVGSEQYF
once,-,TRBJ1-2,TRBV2,TGTGCCAGCAGGGAATACAGGGATGGCTACACCTTC,CASREYRDGYTF
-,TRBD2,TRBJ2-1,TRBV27,TGTGCCAGCAGTTTATTGGGCCGACTAGCGGGCAATGAGCAGTTCTTC,CASSLLGRLAGNEQFF
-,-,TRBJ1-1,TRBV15,TGTGCCACCAGCAGAGCCGGGGAGGTGACTGAAGCTTTCTTT,CATSRAGEVTEAFF
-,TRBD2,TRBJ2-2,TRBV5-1,TGCGCCAGCAGCCCGGGACTAGCGGGAGCGGCGGGGGAGCTGTTTTTT,CASSPGLAGAAGELFF
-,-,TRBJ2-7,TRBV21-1,TGTGCCAGCAGCACCCGACAGGCCCTGGGGCCCTACGAGCAGTACTTC,CASSTRQALGPYEQYF
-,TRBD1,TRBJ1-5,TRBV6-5,TGTGCCAGCAGGGGACAGGGCTTGGGTCAGCCCCAGCATTTT,CASRGQGLGQPQHF
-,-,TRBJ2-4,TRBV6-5,TGTGCCAGCAGGAAGGAGGGCCGGGGTTACATTCAGTACTTC,CASRKEGRGYIQYF
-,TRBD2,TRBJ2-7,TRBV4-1,TGCGCCAGCAGCCGGGGCGGCGGGGGGATCTACGAGCAGTACTTC,CASSRGGGGIYEQYF
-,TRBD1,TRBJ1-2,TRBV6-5,TGTGCCAGCAGTTTGGACAGGAAAGTCTATGGCTACACCTTC,CASSLDRKVYGYTF
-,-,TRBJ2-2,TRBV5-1,TGCGCCAGCAGCTTGGAAGGAGTGGGCGGGGAGCTGTTTTTT,CASSLEGVGGELFF
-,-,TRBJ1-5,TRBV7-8,TGTGCCAGCAGCTTAGTCGTTAGGGAGCGCAATCAGCCCCAGCATTTT,CASSLVVRERNQPQHF
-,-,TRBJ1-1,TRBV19,TGTGCCAGTAGTATATCCCCGGGGAACACTGAAGCTTTCTTT,CASSISPGNTEAFF
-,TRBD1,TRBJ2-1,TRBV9,TGTGCCAGCAGCGTAGTCGGACACAGGGGGGATGAGCAGTTCTTC,CASSVVGHRGDEQFF
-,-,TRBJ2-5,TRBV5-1,TGCGCCAGCAGCCCGGGGACTGTGGGTAGGGAGACCCAGTACTTC,CASSPGTVGRETQYF
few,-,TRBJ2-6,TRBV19,TGTGCCAGTAGCAATCCCGGGACCTCTGGGGCCAACGTCCTGACTTTC,CASSNPGTSGANVLTF
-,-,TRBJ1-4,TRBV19,TGTGCCAGTAGTCCTCTTAATGAAAAACTGTTTTTT,CASSPLNEKLFF
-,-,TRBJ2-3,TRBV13,TGTGCCAGCAGCTTAAGGTCCGATACGCAGTATTTT,CASSLRSDTQYF
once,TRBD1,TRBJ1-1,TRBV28,TGTGCCAGCAGTCCGCCAGGGGGAACAGGAAAAACTGAAGCTTTCTTT,CASSPPGGTGKTEAFF
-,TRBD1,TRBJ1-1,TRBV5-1,TGCGCCAGCAGCTTGGCGGCAGGGGGGGTGACCACTGAAGCTTTCTTT,CASSLAAGGVTTEAFF
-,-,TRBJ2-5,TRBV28,TGTGCCAGCAGTTCCGGACCTTTCCAAGAGACCCAGTACTTC,CASSSGPFQETQYF
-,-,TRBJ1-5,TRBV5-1,TGCGCCAGCAGCTTCGACGGGGTAGGGCCCCAGCATTTT,CASSFDGVGPQHF
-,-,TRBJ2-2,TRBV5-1,TGCGCCAGCAGCTTTATTGACACAAGCACCGGGGAGCTGTTTTTT,CASSFIDTSTGELFF
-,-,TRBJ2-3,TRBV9,TGTGCCAGCAGCGTAGTGACCGACACTAGCACAGATACGCAGTATTTT,CASSVVTDTSTDTQYF
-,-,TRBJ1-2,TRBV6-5,TGTGCCAGCAGTTACTCTTCCGGGACAAGAAGTGGCTACACCTTC,CASSYSSGTRSGYTF
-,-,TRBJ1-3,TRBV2,TGTGCCAGCAGTGAGCAGGGAAACACCATATATTTT,CASSEQGNTIYF
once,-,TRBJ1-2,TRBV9,TGTGCCAGCAGCCCCTTGGGGGGCTATGGCTACACCTTC,CASSPLGGYGYTF
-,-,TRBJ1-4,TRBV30,TGTGCCTCCAGACACGCAACTAATGAAAAACTGTTTTTT,CASRHATNEKLFF
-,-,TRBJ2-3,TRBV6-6,TGTGCCAGTCAAGAAAGGGGGTCTTCTAGCACAGATACGCAGTATTTT,CASQERGSSSTDTQYF
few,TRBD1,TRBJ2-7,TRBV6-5,TGTGCCAGCAGTTACCAAGGACAGGGAGCCGAGCAGTACTTC,CASSYQGQGAEQYF
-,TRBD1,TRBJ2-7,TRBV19,TGTGCCAGCAGCTGGACAGGTGGTTACGAGCAGTACTTC,CASSWTGGYEQYF
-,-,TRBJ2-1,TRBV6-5,TGTGCCAGCAGTTACGGGCCGGGTGGTGAGCAGTTCTTC,CASSYGPGGEQFF
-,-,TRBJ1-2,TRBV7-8,TGTGCCAGCAGCTTTGGACAACTCTATGGCTACACCTTC,CASSFGQLYGYTF
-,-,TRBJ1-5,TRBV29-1,TGCAGCGTAGGGGACGGCAATCAGCCCCAGCATTTT,CSVGDGNQPQHF
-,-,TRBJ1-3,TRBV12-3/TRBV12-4,TGTGCCAGCAGATGGGGGGGTTGGAACACCATATATTTT,CASRWGGWNTIYF
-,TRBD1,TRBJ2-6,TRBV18,TGTGCCAGCTCACCAATAGGAACAACAGGGGGCGCTGGGGCCAACGTCCTGACTTTC,CASSPIGTTGGAGANVLTF
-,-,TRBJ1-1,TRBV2,TGTGCCAGCAGTGTAAATTCAGTGCGCACTGAAGCTTTCTTT,CASSVNSVRTEAFF